A single sample gave rise to the 16 T cell receptor beta chains below, sequenced in a study of shared clonotypes between healthy human individuals. The table came from immunoSEQ multiplex PCR; TCRdb's copy has only in-frame clones and leaves some out. The sample lists hundreds of thousands of clones; 80% to 95% were seen once. Naive CD8 cells comprised CD45RO-negative, CCR7-positively selected cells, excluding terminally differentiated effector memory CD45RA+ cells. The sequencing input was naive CD8+ T cells sorted from blood. These receptors originate from a young man in good health.

The chain combines TRBV28 with TRBJ1-4; D not certain. The CDR3 runs 14 residues. Germline V gene lookup returns CDR1 MDHEN and CDR2 SYDVKM. The V end lost 1 base, the J end lost 5 bases, and 8 bases lay between the germline ends. DNA for the CDR3: TGTGCCAGCAGTTTATTGGTACCAAATGAAAAACTGTTTTTT. Its translation is CASSLLVPNEKLFF. The whole variable domain, filled in from reference TRBV28 and TRBJ1-4, reads DVKVTQSSRYLVKRTGEKVFLECVQDMDHENMFWYRQDPGLGLRLIYFSYDVKMKEKGDIPEGYSVSREKKERFSLILESASTNQTSMYLCASSLLVPNEKLFFGSGTQLSVL.

The genes are TRBV15 and TRBJ1-1; a possible D gene is TRBD1 (5 bases). CDR1 LNHNV and CDR2 YYDKDF come from the germline V gene (reference sequence). V was pared by 2 bases and J by 1 base, with 11 bases between. CDR3 length: 15 residues. This chain's CDR3 is CATSRPGPQNTEAFF. The CDR3 nucleotides are TGTGCCACCAGCAGACCGGGACCCCAGAACACTGAAGCTTTCTTT.

This clone was picked up one time. V and J are TRBV27 and TRBJ1-2; D uncertain. Trimming shortened V by 5 bases and J by 6 bases, and 13 bases separated the two germline ends. Germline V lookup: CDR1 MNHEY, CDR2 SMNVEV (reference sequence). The CDR3 loop spans 13 amino acids. Written as DNA, the CDR3 is TGTGCCAGCAGTCAGACGCTCAGAGATGGCTACACCTTC. Translated: CASSQTLRDGYTF.

The chain carries TRBV28 and TRBJ1-3; D gene unclear. The germline V and J ends were trimmed by 6 bases and 0 bases, with 12 bases remaining between them. The germline V gene has CDR1 MDHEN and CDR2 SYDVKM. The CDR3 runs 15 residues. Here the CDR3 reads CASSLGSSSGNTIYF. The CDR3 bases are TGTGCCAGCAGCCTAGGGTCCAGCTCTGGAAACACCATATATTTT.

The chain has TRBV13 and TRBJ2-3; D may match TRBD1 or TRBD2 (5 bases each). CDR3 size: 15 residues. V lost 3 bases and J lost 1, with 11 bases in between. Germline-derived CDR1 and CDR2 are PRHDT and FYEKMQ (reference sequence). DNA of the CDR3: TGTGCCAGCAGCTTCGGGACGGATGGCACAGATACGCAGTATTTT. Protein product: CASSFGTDGTDTQYF.

The chain is built from TRBV28 and TRBJ2-7, with 14 bases lining up with TRBD2. CDR3 length equals 14 residues. The V segment lost 2 bases and the J segment 9 bases; nucleotides outside the gene matches: 3. Germline CDR1 reads MDHEN; CDR2 reads SYDVKM. The CDR3 region has the DNA TGTGCCAGCAGTTTAGGGACTAGCGGGAGTGGGCAGTACTTC. This encodes CASSLGTSGSGQYF.

This chain joins TRBV15 and TRBJ2-5; TRBD2 aligns across 7 bases. The length of the CDR3 is 16 residues. J gave up 0 bases and V 0 bases, and 4 bases lay outside the gene matches. Germline CDR1 LNHNV, CDR2 YYDKDF (reference sequence). CDR3 nucleotides: TGTGCCACCAGCAGAGAGTCTAGCGGATACCAAGAGACCCAGTACTTC. It translates to CATSRESSGYQETQYF.

The rearrangement links TRBV2 to TRBJ1-2, with D possibly TRBD1 on 5 matching bases. This CDR3 region has 13 residues. Germline loops: CDR1 SNHLY, CDR2 FYNNEI. The V end lost 7 bases, the J end lost 6 bases, and 15 bases lay between the germline ends. The CDR3 DNA reads as TGTGCCAGCACCGTTTACCCGGGGGATGGCTACACCTTC. Its translation: CASTVYPGDGYTF.

This clone is a singleton in its sample. V is TRBV6-1 and J is TRBJ1-5, with unresolved D. In germline, CDR1 is MNHNS, CDR2 SASEGT. Trimming removed 3 bases from V and 2 bases from J, with 17 bases in between. This CDR3 contains 17 residues. CDR3 in amino acids: CASSEDDASVGNQPQHF. The DNA for the CDR3 is TGTGCCAGCAGTGAGGACGACGCCTCGGTGGGCAATCAGCCCCAGCATTTT.

The gene calls are TRBV19 and TRBJ2-1, with no clear D. CDR1 is LNHDA and CDR2 is SQIVND in the germline V gene (reference sequence). The V gene lost 8 bases and the J gene lost 13 bases, with 30 bases spanning the gap. CDR3 length: 16 residues. The CDR3 region is CASGGTSPMRVRGQFF. The CDR3, as DNA: TGTGCCAGTGGTGGTACATCTCCAATGAGAGTTCGTGGACAGTTCTTC.

This chain connects TRBV29-1 to TRBJ2-3; D perhaps matches TRBD2 (5 bases). CDR3 length equals 15 residues. The germline CDR1 and CDR2 sequences are SQVTM and ANQGSEA. Trimming left V 3 bases short and J 4 bases short, with 17 bases between. Written as DNA, the CDR3 is TGCAGCGTTGATTGGAGGCACAATTTGGCAGATACGCAGTATTTT. Translation gives CSVDWRHNLADTQYF.

The chain recombines TRBV29-1 with TRBJ2-1; weak D call: TRBD2 (6 bases). The CDR3 loop spans 14 amino acids. Germline loops: CDR1 SQVTM, CDR2 ANQGSEA. V was cut by 4 bases and J by 3 bases, with 13 bases left in between. DNA for the CDR3: TGCAGCGTTGGAAGGGCCGGGGGCTACAATGAGCAGTTCTTC. It codes for CSVGRAGGYNEQFF.

V and J are TRBV7-9 and TRBJ2-5, with D possibly TRBD1 on 5 matching bases. Trimming shortened V by 4 bases and J by 1 base, and 13 bases separated the two germline ends. The CDR3 has 15 residues. The germline V gene encodes CDR1 SEHNR and CDR2 FQNEAQ (reference sequence). As DNA, the CDR3 is TGTGCCAGCAGCTCCAACCAGGGTGGCCAAGAGACCCAGTACTTC. This gives the protein CASSSNQGGQETQYF.

The chain recombines TRBV4-3 with TRBJ2-1; D perhaps matches TRBD2 (5 bases). In germline, CDR1 is LGHNA, CDR2 YSLEER. The CDR3 covers 13 residues. The ends were cut back, 4 bases at V and 8 bases at J, with 12 bases in the middle. In DNA form, the CDR3 reads TGCGCCAGCAGCCCGTCAGTGGAGGATGAGCAGTTCTTC. Translated, it gives CASSPSVEDEQFF.

The rearrangement joins TRBV11-2 to TRBJ2-7; 11 nucleotides line up with TRBD2. In germline, CDR1 is SGHAT, CDR2 FQNNGV. CDR3 length: 16 amino acids. J lost 3 bases, V lost 7 bases, and 11 bases had no gene match. CDR3 residues: CASTPSLLAGGYEQYF. The CDR3 coding sequence is TGTGCCAGCACCCCTAGCTTGCTAGCGGGAGGCTACGAGCAGTACTTC. Complete variable domain (other parts from reference TRBV11-2 and TRBJ2-7): EAGVAQSPRYKIIEKRQSVAFWCNPISGHATLYWYQQILGQGPKLLIQFQNNGVVDDSQLPKDRFSAERLKGVDSTLKIQPAKLEDSAVYLCASTPSLLAGGYEQYFGPGTRLTVT.

This chain links TRBV6-5 with TRBJ2-1; 8 positions agree with TRBD2. V lost 5 bases and J lost 12; bases outside the gene matches: 12. This CDR3 comprises 14 residues. Germline V CDR1 and CDR2: MNHEY, SVGAGI. The CDR3 DNA reads as TGTGCCAGCAGTCAACCGGGACTAGATTTTTGGCAGTTCTTC. Encoded protein: CASSQPGLDFWQFF.